Below are 27 T cell receptor beta chains sequenced from a single sample in a study of monozygotic twins with cystic fibrosis. Sequenced by immunoSEQ multiplex PCR; TCRdb stores in-frame clones only, minus some. This table has about 22,000 clones, 97% appearing once. What was sequenced was blood. The receptors derive from a girl aged 5 to 17 with cystic fibrosis.

This clone was counted once. The chain is built from TRBV4-3 and TRBJ1-2; D not resolved. Between the trimmed V and J ends, which lost 0 bases and 5 bases, there was a span of 13 bases. The V gene's germline CDR1 is LGHNA and CDR2 YSLEER. The CDR3 sequence is 15 residues long. The CDR3 protein is CASSQEGSGTYGYTF. The CDR3 DNA sequence: TGCGCCAGCAGCCAAGAAGGCTCAGGTACTTATGGCTACACCTTC.

The V and J genes are TRBV29-1 and TRBJ2-3, with TRBD2 matching over 8 bases. CDR3 length: 13 residues. The ends lost 4 bases at V and 6 bases at J; junction bases unmatched: 6. Germline CDR1 reads SQVTM; CDR2 reads ANQGSEA. The chain's CDR3 is CSVAKSGSDTQYF. The DNA of the CDR3 is TGCAGCGTTGCAAAAAGCGGGAGTGATACGCAGTATTTT.

This clone was seen just once. The CDR3 DNA follows: TGTGCCAGCAAAGCCGGGACTAGCGTCAACAATGAGCAGTTCTTC. It yields the protein CASKAGTSVNNEQFF. The chain couples TRBV11-2 to TRBJ2-1, with 10 positions matching TRBD2. The junction had 8 bases not matched to a gene; V was cut back by 7 bases and J by 5 bases. The germline V gene encodes CDR1 SGHAT and CDR2 FQNNGV. The CDR3 runs to 15 residues.

The gene calls are TRBV6-1 and TRBJ1-2, with D perhaps TRBD1 (5 bases). Germline CDR1 MNHNS, CDR2 SASEGT. The V end lost 2 bases, the J end lost 5 bases, and 12 bases lay between the germline ends. The CDR3 has 14 residues. Written as DNA, the CDR3 is TGTGCCAGCAGTGAAACAGGTGTCCGATATGGCTACACCTTC. Translating gives CASSETGVRYGYTF.

The chain couples TRBV2 to TRBJ2-3; 7 bases line up with TRBD2. Per germline, CDR1 SNHLY and CDR2 FYNNEI. The CDR3 runs to 14 residues. V lost 3 bases, J lost 0 bases, and 0 bases stayed unmatched. The CDR3 nucleotides read TGTGCCAGCAGTGAGCGGGGGAGCACAGATACGCAGTATTTT. Amino acids: CASSERGSTDTQYF.

This chain connects TRBV5-1 to TRBJ1-1, with a tentative D call TRBD1 (5 bases). CDR1 and CDR2 (germline): SGHRS, YFSETQ. The CDR3 has 15 residues. The V end lost 5 bases, the J end lost 8 bases, and 22 bases lay between the germline ends. CDR3 DNA sequence: TGCGCCAGCAGGGGATCCATCGGGGGTGATACCGAAGCTTTCTTT. Its translation: CASRGSIGGDTEAFF.

The chain couples TRBV7-9 to TRBJ1-2, with D maybe TRBD1 (5 bases). Germline-derived CDR1 and CDR2 are SEHNR and FQNEAQ (reference sequence). This CDR3 has 16 amino acids. Trimming left V 2 bases short and J 0 bases short, with 13 bases between. As DNA, the CDR3 is TGTGCCAGCAGCTTACAGGCAGGGACTACTAACTATGGCTACACCTTC. The encoded protein is CASSLQAGTTNYGYTF.

This clone showed up just once. The CDR3 DNA reads TGTGCCAGCAGCGTCTGGGACACGAGCTCTGGAAACACCATATATTTT. Its protein is CASSVWDTSSGNTIYF. The rearrangement links TRBV9 to TRBJ1-3, with D possibly TRBD1 on 6 matching bases. The CDR3 covers 16 residues. V was cut by 2 bases and J by 0 bases, with 12 bases left in between. Germline lookup yields CDR1 SGDLS and CDR2 YYNGEE.

The sample holds one count of this clone. The chain is built from TRBV21-1 and TRBJ2-7. TRBV21-1 is designated a pseudogene. This CDR3 has 13 residues. The CDR3 region is CGCRGFKMGEQYV. The CDR3 DNA follows: TGTGGCTGCAGGGGTTTTAAGATGGGGGAGCAGTACGTC.

This clone was seen just once. The chain has TRBV7-2 and TRBJ1-1; possible D gene TRBD1, 6 bases. The CDR3 loop spans 14 amino acids. V was pared by 3 bases and J by 0 bases, with 8 bases between. Germline V gene lookup returns CDR1 SGHTA and CDR2 FQGNSA. The CDR3, as DNA: TGTGCCAGCAGCTTGGGGGCCATGAACACTGAAGCTTTCTTT. Protein sequence: CASSLGAMNTEAFF.

The chain employs TRBV27 and TRBJ2-7; D gene uncertain. The ends were cut back, 8 bases at V and 2 bases at J, with 16 bases in the middle. The germline V gene has CDR1 MNHEY and CDR2 SMNVEV (reference sequence). The CDR3 totals 14 residues. The CDR3 DNA reads TGTGCCAGCCTCAAGTATCCGGGCCCCTACGAGCAGTACTTC. Translation: CASLKYPGPYEQYF.

V usage is TRBV5-1 and J usage is TRBJ2-7; 11 positions match TRBD1. CDR3 length: 15 residues. The J segment lost 1 base and the V segment lost 3 bases, leaving 3 bases of the junction unmatched. Germline loops: CDR1 SGHRS, CDR2 YFSETQ. The CDR3 here is CASSSGTGGSYEQYF. CDR3 sequence (DNA): TGCGCCAGCAGCTCCGGGACAGGGGGATCCTACGAGCAGTACTTC.

V and J are TRBV29-1 and TRBJ2-2; D gene uncertain. The germline V gene has CDR1 SQVTM and CDR2 ANQGSEA. CDR3 length: 13 amino acids. The V gene lost 2 bases and the J gene lost 6 bases, with 10 bases spanning the gap. The DNA for the CDR3 is TGCAGCGTTGAACCTGCCGGGTCCGGGGAGCTGTTTTTT. Its translation is CSVEPAGSGELFF.

J is TRBJ2-2 and V is TRBV29-1; 8 bases align to TRBD2. The CDR3 runs to 14 residues. The V and J ends lost 7 bases and 2 bases, in that order; junction bases with no gene match: 6. CDR1 is SQVTM and CDR2 is ANQGSEA in the germline V gene. The CDR3: CSGYLAGNTGELFF. The CDR3 nucleotides read TGCAGCGGCTACCTAGCGGGTAACACCGGGGAGCTGTTTTTT.

The chain recombines TRBV9 with TRBJ1-3; no clear D gene. V dropped 4 bases and J dropped 0 bases, with 14 bases sitting between them. This CDR3 has 16 residues. CDR1 SGDLS and CDR2 YYNGEE come from the germline V gene. This chain's CDR3 is CASSPSDWISGNTIYF. CDR3 DNA sequence: TGTGCCAGCAGCCCCTCGGACTGGATCTCTGGAAACACCATATATTTT. Full variable domain (rest looked up from reference TRBV9 and TRBJ1-3): DSGVTQTPKHLITATGQRVTLRCSPRSGDLSVYWYQQSLDQGLQFLIQYYNGEERAKGNILERFSAQQFPDLHSELNLSSLELGDSALYFCASSPSDWISGNTIYFGEGSWLTVV.

This chain links TRBV6-5 with TRBJ1-1; tentative D call: TRBD1 (5 bases). Germline CDR1 reads MNHEY; CDR2 reads SVGAGI. The CDR3 sequence is 12 residues long. Deletions cut 11 bases from V and 5 bases from J, with 15 bases between. As DNA, the CDR3 is TGTGCCGTAAATCGGGGGGGTACTGAAGCTTTCTTT. Translation: CAVNRGGTEAFF.

The V and J genes are TRBV27 and TRBJ1-1; no firm D call. Trimming cost V 2 bases and J 0 bases, with 10 bases left between them. This CDR3 has 15 amino acids. Germline-derived CDR1 and CDR2 are MNHEY and SMNVEV (reference sequence). The CDR3 sequence is CASSLIYTMNTEAFF. The CDR3 DNA reads as TGTGCCAGCAGTTTAATTTACACCATGAACACTGAAGCTTTCTTT.

This sequence joins TRBV25-1 and TRBJ1-2; tentatively, D is TRBD1 (6 bases). The V end lost 10 bases, the J end lost 7 bases, and 16 bases lay between the germline ends. Per the germline V gene, CDR1 is MGHDK and CDR2 is SYGVNS. The CDR3 sequence is 12 residues long. The CDR3 loop is CATSPQGSGYTF. The CDR3 nucleotides read TGTGCCACCAGCCCACAGGGAAGTGGCTACACCTTC.

V is TRBV9 and J is TRBJ1-1, with D hard to call. Germline V lookup: CDR1 SGDLS, CDR2 YYNGEE. This CDR3 has 12 residues. V was cut by 5 bases and J by 4 bases, with 9 bases left in between. DNA for the CDR3: TGTGCCAGCAGGGGTTATAGCACTGAAGCTTTCTTT. It translates to CASRGYSTEAFF.

The chain uses TRBV27 and TRBJ2-7; a possible D gene is TRBD1 (6 bases). The CDR3 runs 14 residues. The V and J ends lost 5 bases and 1 base respectively, with 12 bases between them. The germline V gene encodes CDR1 MNHEY and CDR2 SMNVEV (reference sequence). The CDR3 loop reads CASSPRQASYEQYV. The CDR3 region has the DNA TGTGCCAGCAGTCCCCGACAGGCGTCCTACGAGCAGTACGTC.

The rearrangement links TRBV30 to TRBJ2-7; D is uncertain. The germline gives CDR1 GTSNPN, CDR2 SVGIG (reference sequence). The CDR3 totals 12 residues. The V end lost 7 bases, the J end lost 0 bases, and 10 bases lay between the germline ends. The CDR3 is CAFGLSSYEQYF. CDR3 bases: TGTGCCTTTGGCCTGAGCTCCTACGAGCAGTACTTC.

The J gene is TRBJ1-5, the V gene TRBV19; D gene ambiguous. Germline assignment: CDR1 LNHDA and CDR2 SQIVND (reference sequence). The CDR3 is 15 residues long. V lost 2 bases and J 4 bases, leaving 12 bases between the germline ends. The CDR3 bases are TGTGCCAGTAGTATACCCCCGCCGGGGAATCAGCCCCAGCATTTT. This encodes CASSIPPPGNQPQHF.

The chain uses TRBV7-2 and TRBJ1-2, with a possible D match to TRBD1 (6 bases). V was clipped by 0 bases and J by 5 bases, with 10 bases between them. Germline CDR1 SGHTA, CDR2 FQGNSA. The CDR3 has 14 amino acids. The CDR3 sequence: CASSLAGQGYGYTF. CDR3 DNA: TGTGCCAGCAGCTTAGCGGGCCAGGGGTATGGCTACACCTTC.

J is TRBJ1-5 and V is TRBV6-6; 9 nucleotides align to TRBD1. CDR1 is MNHNY, CDR2 SVGAGI, per germline (reference sequence). CDR3 length: 15 amino acids. V shed 6 bases and J 7 bases; nucleotides not matched to a gene: 10. CDR3 loop: CASRTGTGMLQPQHF. The CDR3 DNA reads TGTGCCAGCAGAACCGGGACAGGGATGTTACAGCCCCAGCATTTT.

The chain is built from TRBV4-2 and TRBJ2-1; D gene unclear. V was clipped by 4 bases and J by 7 bases, with 11 bases between them. There are 13 residues in the CDR3. The germline V gene has CDR1 LGHNA and CDR2 YNFKEQ. The CDR3 DNA sequence: TGTGCCAGCAGCCCCTCTTTAGGTAATGAGCAGTTCTTC. It is translated as CASSPSLGNEQFF.

V is TRBV19 and J is TRBJ2-1; D is ambiguous. Germline CDR1 is LNHDA and CDR2 is SQIVND (reference sequence). There are 15 residues in the CDR3. The V end lost 3 bases, the J end lost 0 bases, and 9 bases lay between the germline ends. The CDR3 bases are TGTGCCAGTAGTATGGCCAGGAGCTCCTACAATGAGCAGTTCTTC. This translates into CASSMARSSYNEQFF.

The chain recombines TRBV13 with TRBJ2-1, with 16 bases matching TRBD2. Trimming removed 4 bases from V and 10 bases from J; junction bases left unmatched: 10. Germline loops: CDR1 PRHDT, CDR2 FYEKMQ (reference sequence). CDR3 size: 17 residues. As DNA, the CDR3 is TGTGCCAGCAGCTCAGAACCGGGACTAGCGGGAGGGGCGGAGCAGTTCTTC. Its translation is CASSSEPGLAGGAEQFF.